These 27 T cell receptor beta chains share one sample of origin, sequenced in a study of glioma-infiltrating T cells after dendritic cell vaccination. The protocol was immunoSEQ multiplex PCR, while the TCRdb copy is restricted to in-frame clones and leaves out a portion. Of tens of thousands of clones listed, more than 65% are singletons. Sequenced here: blood, sampled before dendritic cell vaccination. The origin of the receptors is a human donor with glioblastoma.

This clone has a single count. This chain joins TRBV6-1 and TRBJ1-2; D may be TRBD1 (6 bases). The V gene lost 7 bases and the J gene lost 8 bases, with 23 bases spanning the gap. Germline CDR1 and CDR2: MNHNS and SASEGT. This CDR3 comprises 15 residues. The CDR3 nucleotides are TGTGCCAGCATTCCCTCCTTCGACAGGCAGGAGGGCTACACCTTC. Translation gives CASIPSFDRQEGYTF.

The V gene is TRBV28, the J gene TRBJ1-6, with TRBD1 matching over 7 bases. CDR1 and CDR2 from the germline V gene are MDHEN and SYDVKM. The junction had 9 bases not matched to a gene; V was cut back by 6 bases and J by 10 bases. CDR3 length: 14 amino acids. The CDR3 DNA reads TGTGCCAGCAGGTCCGGGACAGTTAGATCACCCCTCCACTTT. It yields the protein CASRSGTVRSPLHF.

The chain is built from TRBV18 and TRBJ2-3; TRBD1 aligns across 9 bases. V shed 11 bases and J 4 bases; nucleotides not matched to a gene: 16. The CDR3 is 16 amino acids. The germline CDR1 and CDR2 sequences are KGHSH and LQKENI. Written as DNA, the CDR3 is TGTGCCGGAGCGAGGGGAACAGGGGGCCACGCAGATACGCAGTATTTT. It specifies CAGARGTGGHADTQYF.

Here the CDR3 reads CASSHGNSGTTDTQYF. DNA of the CDR3: TGTGCCAGCAGCCATGGAAATAGCGGGACCACAGATACGCAGTATTTT. The chain links TRBV7-9 to TRBJ2-3; 8 bases are shared with TRBD2. Looked up from germline, CDR1 is SEHNR and CDR2 is FQNEAQ (reference sequence). This CDR3 is 16 amino acids long. The ends lost 5 bases at V and 2 bases at J; junction bases unmatched: 9.

The chain has TRBV19 and TRBJ1-5; 9 bases are a match to TRBD1. Trimming removed 4 bases from V and 5 bases from J; junction bases left unmatched: 9. The germline V gene has CDR1 LNHDA and CDR2 SQIVND (reference sequence). There are 16 residues in the CDR3. Here the CDR3 DNA reads TGTGCCAGTAGTACCCCGAACAGGGGGCGCGATCAGCCCCAGCATTTT. The encoded protein is CASSTPNRGRDQPQHF.

The chain joins TRBV5-4 to TRBJ2-1, with 8 nucleotides matching TRBD2. The CDR3 sequence is 14 residues long. The trim removed 0 bases at V and 9 bases at J, leaving 5 bases unmatched. Germline V gene sequence: CDR1 SGHNT, CDR2 YYREEE (reference sequence). The CDR3 loop is CASSLVGTSFEQFF. The CDR3 nucleotides read TGTGCCAGCAGCTTGGTTGGGACTAGTTTTGAGCAGTTCTTC.

V is TRBV4-2 and J is TRBJ1-1; tentative D call: TRBD1 (6 bases). Per germline, CDR1 LGHNA and CDR2 YNFKEQ. Trimming pared 5 bases from V and 1 base from J, leaving 11 bases between. The length of the CDR3 is 14 residues. CDR3 coding DNA: TGTGCCAGCAGCTCGGACAGACAGAACACTGAAGCTTTCTTT. This sequence encodes CASSSDRQNTEAFF.

The chain links TRBV13 to TRBJ1-2; 10 nucleotides match TRBD1. The CDR3 sequence is 16 residues long. Germline V gene sequence: CDR1 PRHDT, CDR2 FYEKMQ (reference sequence). V was pared by 5 bases and J by 7 bases, with 13 bases of the junction left unmatched. CDR3 coding DNA: TGTGCCAGCAGCACCCGGGACAGGGGCTTTTCGAGTGGCTACACCTTC. This gives the protein CASSTRDRGFSSGYTF.

The chain joins TRBV11-2 to TRBJ1-5, with 9 bases matching TRBD1. With 4 bases clipped from V and 3 bases from J, the junction kept 4 bases outside the gene matches. Germline CDR1 is SGHAT and CDR2 is FQNNGV. The CDR3 contains 15 residues. CDR3 protein: CASSYGQGNNQPQHF. CDR3 DNA sequence: TGTGCCAGCAGCTACGGACAGGGGAACAATCAGCCCCAGCATTTT.

The J gene is TRBJ1-4, the V gene TRBV5-1; D unclear. V lost 0 bases and J 7 bases, leaving 13 bases between the germline ends. CDR1 and CDR2 from the germline V gene are SGHRS and YFSETQ. CDR3 length: 15 amino acids. The CDR3 nucleotides are TGCGCCAGCAGCTTGGCCAAGAGGGTAACTGAAAAACTGTTTTTT. It encodes CASSLAKRVTEKLFF.

V is TRBV5-1 and J is TRBJ1-2; 7 bases align to TRBD1. Unmatched junction bases numbered 10, after V lost 4 bases and J lost 7 bases. Germline CDR1 SGHRS, CDR2 YFSETQ. CDR3 length: 14 amino acids. The CDR3 DNA is TGCGCCAGCAGCACGGGACAGAAGGCGAGTGGCTACACCTTC. Its translation is CASSTGQKASGYTF.

The chain has TRBV5-6 and TRBJ2-6; 9 bases are a match to TRBD1. V lost 4 bases to trimming and J lost 0 bases; unmatched junction nucleotides: 8. From germline, CDR1 is SGHDT and CDR2 YYEEEE. The CDR3 covers 18 residues. The CDR3 spells CASSNPGTGLSGANVLTF. CDR3 nucleotides: TGTGCCAGCAGCAATCCCGGGACAGGGCTCTCTGGGGCCAACGTCCTGACTTTC.

The chain combines TRBV19 with TRBJ1-6; the match to TRBD1 covers 12 bases. Losses at the gene ends were 0 bases for V and 5 bases for J; bases not matched to a gene: 5. The CDR3 totals 18 residues. Germline CDR1 reads LNHDA; CDR2 reads SQIVND (reference sequence). The CDR3 nucleotides read TGTGCCAGTAGTATAGAAGAGGGGACAGGGGGCAATAATTCACCCCTCCACTTT. Protein product: CASSIEEGTGGNNSPLHF.

The chain links TRBV19 to TRBJ2-7; 9 bases agree with TRBD1. With 5 bases clipped from V and 4 bases from J, the junction kept 12 bases outside the gene matches. Looked up from germline, CDR1 is LNHDA and CDR2 is SQIVND (reference sequence). CDR3 size: 16 residues. CDR3 protein: CASSPYTGTGKYEQYF. Written as DNA, the CDR3 is TGTGCCAGTAGTCCTTACACCGGGACAGGGAAGTACGAGCAGTACTTC.

The chain couples TRBV27 to TRBJ1-5; no definite D call. Per the germline V gene, CDR1 is MNHEY and CDR2 is SMNVEV (reference sequence). There are 15 residues in the CDR3. Trimming took 5 bases from V and 6 from J, leaving 17 bases between them. CDR3 DNA: TGTGCCAGCAGTACTCTAGCGGGGTCGGTTCAGCCCCAGCATTTT. This translates into CASSTLAGSVQPQHF.

This clone was seen once. This chain links TRBV9 with TRBJ1-2, with D perhaps matching TRBD1 (5 bases). The CDR3 loop spans 15 amino acids. Trimming removed 3 bases at V and 8 bases at J, with 20 bases between. The germline CDR1 and CDR2 sequences are SGDLS and YYNGEE. The DNA for the CDR3 is TGTGCCAGCAGCGGAATTTCCGTGGGGGGACGAGGCTACACCTTC. Protein sequence: CASSGISVGGRGYTF.

The rearrangement links TRBV28 to TRBJ2-1; tentatively, D is TRBD2 (5 bases). V lost 6 bases and J lost 5, with 32 bases in between. The CDR3 extends over 20 amino acids. Germline assignment: CDR1 MDHEN and CDR2 SYDVKM. The CDR3 spells CASRKKQRGQPTVVHNEQFF. The CDR3 bases are TGTGCCAGCAGGAAAAAACAGAGAGGGCAGCCAACCGTCGTCCACAATGAGCAGTTCTTC.

The chain couples TRBV18 to TRBJ2-1, with 14 bases matching TRBD2. The V gene's germline CDR1 is KGHSH and CDR2 LQKENI. The CDR3 is 17 amino acids. J lost 3 bases, V lost 1 base, and 2 bases had no gene match. CDR3 amino acids: CASSPQGTSGGYNEQFF. The CDR3 DNA reads as TGTGCCAGCTCACCACAAGGGACTAGCGGGGGCTACAATGAGCAGTTCTTC.

The V call is TRBV5-4, the J call TRBJ2-1, with 15 positions matching TRBD2. Germline V gene lookup returns CDR1 SGHNT and CDR2 YYREEE (reference sequence). This CDR3 spans 17 amino acids. Losses at the gene ends were 4 bases for V and 5 bases for J; bases not matched to a gene: 7. CDR3 sequence reads: CASSLGTSGRFHNEQFF. CDR3 DNA sequence: TGTGCCAGCAGCCTAGGGACTAGCGGGAGGTTCCACAATGAGCAGTTCTTC. Filled out from reference TRBV5-4 and TRBJ2-1, the complete variable domain reads ETGVTQSPTHLIKTRGQQVTLRCSSQSGHNTVSWYQQALGQGPQFIFQYYREEENGRGNFPPRFSGLQFPNYSSELNVNALELDDSALYLCASSLGTSGRFHNEQFFGPGTRLTVL.

This chain connects TRBV2 to TRBJ2-1, with D hard to call. CDR3 length: 11 residues. Per the germline V gene, CDR1 is SNHLY and CDR2 is FYNNEI. The V and J ends lost 4 bases and 12 bases respectively, with 10 bases between them. The DNA of the CDR3 is TGTGCCAGCAGTGGACTCACTTGGCAGTTCTTC. This translates into CASSGLTWQFF. Complete variable domain (other parts from reference TRBV2 and TRBJ2-1): EPEVTQTPSHQVTQMGQEVILRCVPISNHLYFYWYRQILGQKVEFLVSFYNNEISEKSEIFDDQFSVERPDGSNFTLKIRSTKLEDSAMYFCASSGLTWQFFGPGTRLTVL.

The chain is built from TRBV15 and TRBJ1-4; D not certain. The CDR3 length is 17 residues. V was shortened by 3 bases and J by 2 bases, with 16 bases between the two germline ends. The V gene's germline CDR1 is LNHNV and CDR2 YYDKDF (reference sequence). CDR3 in amino acids: CATSSFRAAGTNEKLFF. Here the CDR3 DNA reads TGTGCCACCAGCAGCTTCCGGGCCGCGGGGACTAATGAAAAACTGTTTTTT.

This clone was detected ten times or more. The V gene is TRBV2, the J gene TRBJ2-1, with 8 nucleotides matching TRBD1. This CDR3 has 14 residues. V lost 6 bases, J lost 10 bases, and 11 bases stayed unmatched. Germline V gene sequence: CDR1 SNHLY, CDR2 FYNNEI. CDR3 nucleotide sequence: TGTGCCAGCAGAACAGAGTCAGGGGGCGGCGAGCAGTTCTTC. This encodes CASRTESGGGEQFF. Based on the CDR3 plus reference TRBV2 and TRBJ2-1, the full variable domain is EPEVTQTPSHQVTQMGQEVILRCVPISNHLYFYWYRQILGQKVEFLVSFYNNEISEKSEIFDDQFSVERPDGSNFTLKIRSTKLEDSAMYFCASRTESGGGEQFFGPGTRLTVL.

V is TRBV2 and J is TRBJ2-5; a possible D gene is TRBD1 (6 bases). There are 14 residues in the CDR3. V dropped 6 bases and J dropped 4 bases, with 15 bases sitting between them. Germline V lookup: CDR1 SNHLY, CDR2 FYNNEI. CDR3 nucleotide sequence: TGTGCCAGCAGGGCCTCGCCCAGGGGAGAGACCCAGTACTTC. As protein: CASRASPRGETQYF. Combining the CDR3 with reference TRBV2 and TRBJ2-5 gives the whole variable domain EPEVTQTPSHQVTQMGQEVILRCVPISNHLYFYWYRQILGQKVEFLVSFYNNEISEKSEIFDDQFSVERPDGSNFTLKIRSTKLEDSAMYFCASRASPRGETQYFGPGTRLLVL.

This chain uses TRBV11-2 with TRBJ2-1, with a tentative D call TRBD2 (6 bases). V lost 4 bases, J lost 2 bases, and 15 bases lay in between. The CDR3 is 16 amino acids. The germline V gene has CDR1 SGHAT and CDR2 FQNNGV. The CDR3 bases are TGTGCCAGCAGCTCCCTCAGGGCGGGGCCCTACAATGAGCAGTTCTTC. Protein sequence: CASSSLRAGPYNEQFF.

V usage is TRBV5-1 and J usage is TRBJ2-7; TRBD1 might be the D (6 bases). The V end was cut by 0 bases, the J end by 3 bases, with 16 bases between. The CDR3 sequence is 16 residues long. Germline assignment: CDR1 SGHRS and CDR2 YFSETQ. The CDR3 protein is CASSLGATGPNYEQYF. In nucleotides, the CDR3 is TGCGCCAGCAGCTTGGGGGCTACAGGGCCTAACTACGAGCAGTACTTC. Looking up the rest from reference TRBV5-1 and TRBJ2-7 gives the full variable domain: KAGVTQTPRYLIKTRGQQVTLSCSPISGHRSVSWYQQTPGQGLQFLFEYFSETQRNKGNFPGRFSGRQFSNSRSEMNVSTLELGDSALYLCASSLGATGPNYEQYFGPGTRLTVT.

V gene TRBV30 combines with J gene TRBJ1-2, with D unclear. The CDR3 totals 15 residues. Germline-derived CDR1 and CDR2 are GTSNPN and SVGIG (reference sequence). The V and J ends lost 1 base and 8 bases respectively, with 20 bases between them. CDR3 nucleotides: TGTGCCTGGAGTGGAAACGGTGTCCCCGGCGGCGGCTACACCTTC. Residues: CAWSGNGVPGGGYTF.

This clone came up once. The rearrangement links TRBV6-6 to TRBJ1-5; 10 bases are a match to TRBD1. J gave up 3 bases and V 5 bases, and 7 bases lay outside the gene matches. Germline CDR1 MNHNY, CDR2 SVGAGI (reference sequence). This CDR3 has 16 residues. CDR3 DNA: TGTGCCAGCAGTATGGGACAGGGGTTAATCAATCAGCCCCAGCATTTT. Protein product: CASSMGQGLINQPQHF.